This T cell receptor beta chain emerged from a study of cytomegalovirus exposure and HLA in healthy donors. This CDR3 comprises 13 residues. V lost 3 bases and J 6 bases, leaving 13 bases between the germline ends. Germline CDR1 and CDR2: SGDLS and YYNGEE. Profiling relied on immunoSEQ multiplex PCR, and the TCRdb table lists in-frame clones only, not all of them. The sample records about 180,000 clones, around 84% being singletons. The validation cohort, a group of over a hundred subjects, included the donors and was separate from the approximately 650-subject first cohort. The TCR sequence derives from a man younger than 35 in good health and CMV-seropositive. The chain uses TRBV9 and TRBJ2-7; the D is unclear. The sequenced sample was PBMCs. This CDR3 is CASSGAVDGEQYF. The CDR3 DNA is TGTGCCAGCAGCGGTGCCGTAGATGGCGAGCAGTACTTC. Full variable domain (rest looked up from reference TRBV9 and TRBJ2-7): DSGVTQTPKHLITATGQRVTLRCSPRSGDLSVYWYQQSLDQGLQFLIQYYNGEERAKGNILERFSAQQFPDLHSELNLSSLELGDSALYFCASSGAVDGEQYFGPGTRLTVT.